The next 32 T cell receptor beta chains were all read from a single sample in a study of cytomegalovirus exposure and HLA in healthy donors. The PCR employed 60 Vbeta primers together with 13 Jbeta primers. TCRdb keeps only in-frame clones here, not all; method: immunoSEQ multiplex PCR. The sample has roughly 80,000 clones; the top ten hold roughly 13%. Source material: PBMCs. The source of these receptors is a man aged 50-60 years in good health and CMV-seropositive.

V gene TRBV4-2 combines with J gene TRBJ1-1; maybe TRBD1 (5 bases). The CDR3 has 15 amino acids. Between the trimmed V and J ends, which lost 4 bases and 0 bases, there was a span of 12 bases. Germline loops: CDR1 LGHNA, CDR2 YNFKEQ. The chain's CDR3 is CASSPGGVVNTEAFF. The DNA for the CDR3 is TGTGCCAGCAGCCCGGGGGGGGTAGTGAACACTGAAGCTTTCTTT.

V gene TRBV27 combines with J gene TRBJ1-1; 8 bases align to TRBD1. Germline loops: CDR1 MNHEY, CDR2 SMNVEV (reference sequence). This CDR3 region has 15 residues. Trimming took 6 bases from V and 3 from J; bases not matched to a gene: 9. The CDR3 reads CASSSYMGQDTEAFF. DNA of the CDR3: TGTGCCAGCAGCTCTTATATGGGACAGGACACTGAAGCTTTCTTT.

The V gene is TRBV2, the J gene TRBJ1-1; the D is unclear. Germline loops: CDR1 SNHLY, CDR2 FYNNEI. This CDR3 region has 17 residues. Trimming left V 7 bases short and J 0 bases short, with 21 bases between. The CDR3 loop is CASTLREGGSMNTEAFF. CDR3 in DNA: TGTGCCAGCACATTAAGAGAGGGAGGGTCCATGAACACTGAAGCTTTCTTT.

The chain carries TRBV7-9 and TRBJ1-1, with D unresolved. V lost 1 base and J lost 6, with 15 bases in between. The germline gives CDR1 SEHNR, CDR2 FQNEAQ (reference sequence). The CDR3 is 15 residues long. The CDR3 sequence: CASSLVRVRRAEAFF. DNA for the CDR3: TGTGCCAGCAGCTTAGTGCGGGTGCGGAGAGCTGAAGCTTTCTTT.

This rearrangement joins TRBV5-5 to TRBJ2-3, with 9 bases that match TRBD2. The CDR3 contains 15 residues. In germline, CDR1 is SGHKS, CDR2 YYEKEE (reference sequence). Trimming took 2 bases from V and 4 from J; bases not matched to a gene: 5. CDR3 protein: CASSFDSGSADTQYF. Here the CDR3 DNA reads TGTGCCAGCAGCTTCGATAGCGGGAGCGCAGATACGCAGTATTTT. The complete variable domain, with remaining parts taken from reference TRBV5-5 and TRBJ2-3, reads DAGVTQSPTHLIKTRGQQVTLRCSPISGHKSVSWYQQVLGQGPQFIFQYYEKEERGRGNFPDRFSARQFPNYSSELNVNALLLGDSALYLCASSFDSGSADTQYFGPGTRLTVL.

The chain joins TRBV10-2 to TRBJ2-2; a possible D gene is TRBD1 (6 bases). Germline CDR1 reads WSHSY; CDR2 reads SAAADI. V was cut by 5 bases and J by 5 bases, with 15 bases left in between. CDR3 length: 15 amino acids. CDR3 DNA sequence: TGCGCCAGCAGTAGTCAACAGGGAGATACCGGGGAGCTGTTTTTT. It is translated as CASSSQQGDTGELFF.

V usage is TRBV7-3 and J usage is TRBJ2-2; a weak D match, TRBD1 (5 bases). The germline V gene encodes CDR1 SGHTA and CDR2 FQGTGA. Trimming pared 2 bases from V and 2 bases from J, leaving 12 bases between. The CDR3 covers 16 residues. CDR3 in amino acids: CASSLQGNLNTGELFF. Here the CDR3 DNA reads TGTGCCAGCAGCTTACAGGGTAACCTAAACACCGGGGAGCTGTTTTTT.

This chain joins TRBV30 and TRBJ1-2; 7 bases map to TRBD1. Germline V gene data show CDR1 as GTSNPN and CDR2 as SVGIG (reference sequence). V lost 3 bases to trimming and J lost 4 bases; unmatched junction nucleotides: 8. The CDR3 is 14 amino acids. CDR3 DNA sequence: TGTGCCTGGAGGGCCCAGGGGGGTTCCTATGGCTACACCTTC. It translates to CAWRAQGGSYGYTF. Combining the CDR3 with reference TRBV30 and TRBJ1-2 gives the whole variable domain SQTIHQWPATLVQPVGSPLSLECTVEGTSNPNLYWYRQAAGRGLQLLFYSVGIGQISSEVPQNLSASRPQDRQFILSSKKLLLSDSGFYLCAWRAQGGSYGYTFGSGTRLTVV.

This chain links TRBV30 with TRBJ2-7; D possibly corresponds to TRBD2 (5 bases). Trimming took off 3 bases at V and 1 base at J, with 10 bases between the two ends. Germline V gene lookup returns CDR1 GTSNPN and CDR2 SVGIG (reference sequence). CDR3 size: 13 residues. CDR3 protein: CAWSPGVSYEQYV. The DNA for the CDR3 is TGTGCCTGGAGCCCCGGGGTTTCCTACGAGCAGTACGTC.

This chain connects TRBV6-1 to TRBJ1-2; D is ambiguous. In germline, CDR1 is MNHNS, CDR2 SASEGT. Trimming cost V 1 base and J 0 bases, with 9 bases left between them. This CDR3 contains 15 residues. The CDR3 protein is CASSEGTATNYGYTF. The CDR3 DNA follows: TGTGCCAGCAGTGAAGGAACTGCCACTAACTATGGCTACACCTTC.

J is TRBJ1-2 and V is TRBV5-6; a possible D gene is TRBD1 (6 bases). The germline V and J ends were trimmed by 4 bases and 5 bases, with 15 bases remaining between them. Germline CDR1 SGHDT, CDR2 YYEEEE. This CDR3 comprises 14 residues. The CDR3 is CASSPHSGAYGYTF. The CDR3 DNA sequence: TGTGCCAGCAGCCCCCACTCAGGGGCGTATGGCTACACCTTC.

The chain combines TRBV6-1 with TRBJ1-6; a weak D match, TRBD1 (5 bases). Germline V gene sequence: CDR1 MNHNS, CDR2 SASEGT. V lost 1 base, J lost 7 bases, and 11 bases lay in between. This CDR3 has 15 residues. The CDR3 coding sequence is TGTGCCAGCAGTGAAGTCGGACAATCGAATTCACCCCTCCACTTT. Residues: CASSEVGQSNSPLHF.

The chain combines TRBV30 with TRBJ2-5; D may be TRBD1 (6 bases). Germline CDR1 and CDR2: GTSNPN and SVGIG (reference sequence). The germline V and J ends were trimmed by 0 bases and 2 bases, with 19 bases remaining between them. This CDR3 has 17 amino acids. Written as DNA, the CDR3 is TGTGCCTGGAGTGTACCCAGGGGACGAATCCTACAAGAGACCCAGTACTTC. Residues: CAWSVPRGRILQETQYF.

The CDR3 DNA sequence: TGTGCCAGCACAGACGGAGATCAGCCCCAGCATTTT. Its translation is CASTDGDQPQHF. The rearrangement links TRBV6-6 to TRBJ1-5; D unresolved. The CDR3 has 12 residues. V was pared by 7 bases and J by 5 bases, with 9 bases between. Germline assignment: CDR1 MNHNY and CDR2 SVGAGI (reference sequence).

The V call is TRBV10-3, the J call TRBJ1-1; 7 bases are a match to TRBD1. The V gene end was trimmed by 6 bases and the J gene end by 1 base; junction bases not matched to a gene: 5. CDR1 is ENHRY and CDR2 is SYGVKD in the germline V gene. The CDR3 totals 14 residues. This chain's CDR3 is CAIRDGQENTEAFF. In nucleotides, the CDR3 is TGTGCCATCAGGGATGGACAGGAGAACACTGAAGCTTTCTTT.

The chain is built from TRBV5-8 and TRBJ2-3; D uncertain. V lost 4 bases and J 0 bases, leaving 15 bases between the germline ends. The CDR3 is made up of 16 amino acids. Germline V lookup: CDR1 SGHTS, CDR2 YDEGEE. DNA for the CDR3: TGTGCCAGCAGCACCCACTCCTACTCTAGCACAGATACGCAGTATTTT. Protein sequence: CASSTHSYSSTDTQYF. Complete variable domain (other parts from reference TRBV5-8 and TRBJ2-3): EAGVTQSPTHLIKTRGQQATLRCSPISGHTSVYWYQQALGLGLQFLLWYDEGEERNRGNFPPRFSGRQFPNYSSELNVNALELEDSALYLCASSTHSYSSTDTQYFGPGTRLTVL.

The rearrangement joins TRBV4-1 to TRBJ1-2; D might be TRBD1 (5 bases). Trimming took off 4 bases at V and 5 bases at J, with 14 bases between the two ends. The CDR3 contains 14 residues. From germline, CDR1 is MGHRA and CDR2 YSYEKL. The CDR3 DNA follows: TGCGCCAGCAGCCCCCCGGGGGAGTTTTATGGCTACACCTTC. Its translation: CASSPPGEFYGYTF.

This rearrangement joins TRBV7-3 to TRBJ1-2, with TRBD1 identical over 10 bases. The CDR3 length is 15 residues. Germline CDR1 and CDR2: SGHTA and FQGTGA. The trim removed 2 bases at V and 4 bases at J, leaving 4 bases unmatched. CDR3 amino acids: CASSLWDRGAYGYTF. As DNA, the CDR3 is TGTGCCAGCAGCTTATGGGACAGGGGTGCCTATGGCTACACCTTC. The complete variable domain, with remaining parts taken from reference TRBV7-3 and TRBJ1-2, reads GAGVSQTPSNKVTEKGKYVELRCDPISGHTALYWYRQSLGQGPEFLIYFQGTGAADDSGLPNDRFFAVRPEGSVSTLKIQRTERGDSAVYLCASSLWDRGAYGYTFGSGTRLTVV.

The chain links TRBV7-2 to TRBJ2-7; no firm D call. The CDR3 has 11 residues. Germline CDR1 SGHTA, CDR2 FQGNSA. Trimming removed 7 bases from V and 7 bases from J, with 11 bases in between. The CDR3 coding sequence is TGTGCCAGCATAACGTTAAGGGAGCAGTACGTC. This encodes CASITLREQYV.

The CDR3 protein is CASSSRDLNTEAFF. CDR3 in DNA: TGCGCCAGCAGCTCCAGGGATTTGAACACTGAAGCTTTCTTT. The rearrangement uses TRBV5-1 and TRBJ1-1; possible D gene TRBD1, 5 bases. Germline values: CDR1 SGHRS, CDR2 YFSETQ. Trimming shortened V by 3 bases and J by 0 bases, and 9 bases separated the two germline ends. This CDR3 is built from 14 residues.

The chain links TRBV11-2 to TRBJ2-5; 7 nucleotides agree with TRBD1. This CDR3 contains 14 residues. Trimming at V came to 3 bases and at J to 1 base, leaving 2 bases not matched to a gene. CDR1 and CDR2 from the germline V gene are SGHAT and FQNNGV. CDR3 region: CASSFTGVQETQYF. CDR3 sequence (DNA): TGTGCCAGCAGCTTTACAGGGGTCCAAGAGACCCAGTACTTC.

The chain carries TRBV9 and TRBJ1-2; possibly TRBD1 for D (5 bases). CDR3 length equals 13 residues. Trimming took off 0 bases at V and 4 bases at J, with 7 bases between the two ends. The germline CDR1 and CDR2 sequences are SGDLS and YYNGEE. The CDR3 DNA follows: TGTGCCAGCAGCGTAGAAACAGGCTATGGCTACACCTTC. It yields the protein CASSVETGYGYTF. The whole variable domain, filled in from reference TRBV9 and TRBJ1-2, reads DSGVTQTPKHLITATGQRVTLRCSPRSGDLSVYWYQQSLDQGLQFLIQYYNGEERAKGNILERFSAQQFPDLHSELNLSSLELGDSALYFCASSVETGYGYTFGSGTRLTVV.

This chain uses TRBV2 with TRBJ1-3; D is undetermined. The CDR3 is made up of 14 amino acids. V was pared by 11 bases and J by 0 bases, with 14 bases between. Germline V gene data show CDR1 as SNHLY and CDR2 as FYNNEI. CDR3 in amino acids: CASREGISGNTIYF. The CDR3, as DNA: TGTGCCTCTAGGGAGGGAATCTCTGGAAACACCATATATTTT.

V and J are TRBV18 and TRBJ1-2, with TRBD1 identical over 7 bases. There are 13 residues in the CDR3. V shed 5 bases, J shed 8 bases, and the junction held 8 bases outside the gene matches. Per the germline V gene, CDR1 is KGHSH and CDR2 is LQKENI. CDR3 sequence: CASSDDRAAGYTF. CDR3 nucleotide sequence: TGTGCCAGCTCAGATGACAGGGCAGCGGGCTACACCTTC.

The chain carries TRBV30 and TRBJ2-3, with 9 bases that match TRBD1. Looked up from germline, CDR1 is GTSNPN and CDR2 is SVGIG (reference sequence). The CDR3 covers 14 residues. V lost 5 bases to trimming and J lost 3 bases; unmatched junction nucleotides: 6. CDR3 region: CAWRPGTGTDTQYF. The DNA for the CDR3 is TGTGCCTGGCGTCCCGGGACAGGGACAGATACGCAGTATTTT.

This chain links TRBV4-1 with TRBJ2-5; a possible D gene is TRBD2 (6 bases). The ends were cut back, 3 bases at V and 0 bases at J, with 20 bases in the middle. The CDR3 spans 18 residues. Germline V gene lookup returns CDR1 MGHRA and CDR2 YSYEKL. Here the CDR3 reads CASSHVNMGLRYQETQYF. DNA for the CDR3: TGCGCCAGCAGCCATGTCAACATGGGACTTAGGTACCAAGAGACCCAGTACTTC.

The rearrangement uses TRBV10-3 and TRBJ1-6, with 7 bases aligning to TRBD1. After removal of 2 bases from V and 8 bases from J, the junction contained 6 bases not matched to a gene. The CDR3 runs 15 residues. CDR1 is ENHRY, CDR2 SYGVKD, per germline. CDR3 bases: TGTGCCATCAGTGAGACAGGGGAGGTGGATTCACCCCTCCACTTT. This sequence encodes CAISETGEVDSPLHF.

This rearrangement joins TRBV7-9 to TRBJ1-1; D is unresolved. Trimming shortened V by 2 bases and J by 3 bases, and 4 bases separated the two germline ends. Germline V gene lookup returns CDR1 SEHNR and CDR2 FQNEAQ (reference sequence). CDR3 length: 12 residues. The chain's CDR3 is CASSLSDTEAFF. The CDR3, as DNA: TGTGCCAGCAGCTTATCGGACACTGAAGCTTTCTTT.

The chain uses TRBV4-2 and TRBJ2-7, with no clear D. CDR3 length: 15 residues. V gave up 0 bases and J gave up 3 bases, with 12 bases separating them. Per germline, CDR1 LGHNA and CDR2 YNFKEQ. The CDR3 loop is CASSQESWQYYEQYF. The CDR3, as DNA: TGTGCCAGCAGCCAAGAAAGTTGGCAGTACTACGAGCAGTACTTC.

The rearrangement links TRBV5-1 to TRBJ1-5, with 8 bases identical to TRBD1. J gave up 7 bases and V 4 bases, and 4 bases lay outside the gene matches. The CDR3 has 13 residues. The germline V gene encodes CDR1 SGHRS and CDR2 YFSETQ. The CDR3 DNA reads TGCGCCAGCAGCGGATCAGGGGGCCAGCCCCAGCATTTT. It translates to CASSGSGGQPQHF.

The chain combines TRBV11-3 with TRBJ2-2; D is perhaps TRBD2 (6 bases). V was trimmed by 5 bases and J by 4 bases, leaving 14 bases between them. In germline, CDR1 is SGHNT, CDR2 YENEEA. The length of the CDR3 is 15 residues. This CDR3 reads CASSTQTSSTGELFF. The DNA of the CDR3 is TGTGCCAGCAGCACCCAGACTAGTAGCACCGGGGAGCTGTTTTTT.

This chain joins TRBV9 and TRBJ1-6; TRBD1 aligns across 7 bases. CDR1 is SGDLS and CDR2 is YYNGEE in the germline V gene. This CDR3 comprises 15 residues. Trimming removed 3 bases from V and 7 bases from J; junction bases left unmatched: 7. The CDR3, as DNA: TGTGCCAGCAGCGCGACAGGGAGCCTCAATTCACCCCTCCACTTT. Protein: CASSATGSLNSPLHF. Combining the CDR3 with reference TRBV9 and TRBJ1-6 gives the whole variable domain DSGVTQTPKHLITATGQRVTLRCSPRSGDLSVYWYQQSLDQGLQFLIQYYNGEERAKGNILERFSAQQFPDLHSELNLSSLELGDSALYFCASSATGSLNSPLHFGNGTRLTVT.